The rows below give T cell receptor beta chains drawn from one sample of a study of shared clonotypes between healthy human individuals. Using immunoSEQ multiplex PCR, the repertoire was profiled, and TCRdb retains in-frame clones only, with some absent. The sample lists about 1 million clones, 60% to 80% occurring once. Sequenced material: memory CD4+ T cells sorted from blood. Receptors were obtained from a man aged 18 to 30 in good health. CDR3s include the opening cysteine and the closing phenylalanine or tryptophan. D genes are given only for firm matches. Clone size, where shown, is once, few, many, or a class for clones that have expanded.

V	J	size	D	DNA	CDR3
TRBV30	TRBJ1-6	NA	NA	TGTGCCTGGAGTCCAGACAGGAATAATTCACCCCTCCACTTT	CAWSPDRNNSPLHF
TRBV5-1	TRBJ2-7	NA	TRBD2	TGCGCCAGCAGCCCATTTGAAGCGGGGGGGCGCGAGCAGTACTTC	CASSPFEAGGREQYF
TRBV27	TRBJ1-6	NA	NA	TGTGCCAGCAGTTCTCACGAGGGATCACCCCTCCACTTT	CASSSHEGSPLHF
TRBV30	TRBJ2-7	NA	NA	TGTGCCTTCCTAGGAACTGGGTTCGAGCAGTACTTC	CAFLGTGFEQYF
TRBV28	TRBJ1-1	NA	NA	TGTGCCAGCAGTTCACCAGCAGGGCGGGCTTTCTTT	CASSSPAGRAFF
TRBV6-4	TRBJ1-1	NA	NA	TGTGCCAGACGTAGAAGCAGGGGAAGAGAAGCTTTCTTT	CARRRSRGREAFF
TRBV19	TRBJ1-6	NA	NA	TGTGCCAGTAGTATCCGGATGGGGGAATGGGTCCTCCACTTT	CASSIRMGEWVLHF
TRBV6-6	TRBJ1-1	few	TRBD1	TGTGCCAGCAGTTCCTCCGACAGGGGAGGCACTGAAGCTTTCTTT	CASSSSDRGGTEAFF
TRBV6-1	TRBJ2-7	NA	NA	TGTGCCAGCAGTGAAAGGGCAGGGGACCGCTACGAGCAGTACTTC	CASSERAGDRYEQYF
TRBV18	TRBJ2-1	once	NA	TGTGCCAGCTCACCACTTCCCTACAATGAGCAGTTCTTC	CASSPLPYNEQFF
TRBV7-3	TRBJ2-7	NA	NA	TGTGCCAGCAGCTCCGGCCCGAACTACGAGCAGTACTTC	CASSSGPNYEQYF
TRBV2	TRBJ1-2	NA	NA	TGTGCCAGCAGCCCGGGGGGTAACTATGGCTACACCTTC	CASSPGGNYGYTF
TRBV18	TRBJ1-5	few	NA	TGTGCCAGCTCCCTTACAGGGTCCGATCAGCCCCAGCATTTT	CASSLTGSDQPQHF
TRBV7-9	TRBJ2-7	NA	TRBD1	TGTGCCAGCAGCCTAGAGCCGGGACAGAGCTCCTACGAGCAGTACTTC	CASSLEPGQSSYEQYF
TRBV4-1	TRBJ1-5	many	NA	TGCGCCAGCAGCCAAGCCCATCAACCTGGGCAGCCCCAGCATTTT	CASSQAHQPGQPQHF
TRBV7-2	TRBJ2-7	NA	TRBD2	TGTGCCAGCAGCTCCGGACTAGCGGGAGGAAGCGAGCAGTACTTC	CASSSGLAGGSEQYF
TRBV30	TRBJ1-1	few	NA	TGTGCCTGGAGTCCGAGTACAAAGGGGATGAACACTGAAGCTTTCTTT	CAWSPSTKGMNTEAFF
TRBV28	TRBJ1-6	NA	NA	TGTGCCAGCAGTACCCGAACAGGGTTCTGGTATAATTCACCCCTCCACTTT	CASSTRTGFWYNSPLHF
TRBV10-2	TRBJ2-3	NA	TRBD2	TGCGCCAGCATGGGACTAGCGGGGTTTAGCACAGATACGCAGTATTTT	CASMGLAGFSTDTQYF
TRBV6-1	TRBJ1-4	NA	NA	TGTGCCAGCAGTGAGGGGAGGGCTAATGAAAAACTGTTTTTT	CASSEGRANEKLFF
TRBV5-1	TRBJ2-2	NA	NA	TGCGCCAGCAGCTGGGGGGAACGTATGGCGAACACCGGGGAGCTGTTTTTT	CASSWGERMANTGELFF
TRBV4-1	TRBJ1-2	NA	TRBD1	TGCGCCAGCAGCCCACAGGGGAATCTTGCCTACACCTTC	CASSPQGNLAYTF
TRBV6-1	TRBJ2-1	NA	NA	TGTGCCAGCAGTGGCGAAGGTAGCTCCTACAATGAGCAGTTCTTC	CASSGEGSSYNEQFF
TRBV11-2	TRBJ1-1	NA	NA	TGTGCCAGCAGCCCCAGGTCCCCCCGGAGAAAGAACACTGAAGCTTTCTTT	CASSPRSPRRKNTEAFF
TRBV5-1	TRBJ1-1	NA	NA	TGCGCCAGCAGCTTCTCCGGGACGCTTAATGAAGCTTTCTTT	CASSFSGTLNEAFF
TRBV10-2	TRBJ2-7	NA	NA	TGCGCCAGCAGTGAGTCCGGCGGCAGGGCCGAGCAGTACTTC	CASSESGGRAEQYF
TRBV28	TRBJ2-3	NA	TRBD2	TGTGCCAGCAGACTAGCGGCCAGCACAGATACGCAGTATTTT	CASRLAASTDTQYF
TRBV6-4	TRBJ2-3	NA	TRBD1	TGTGCCAGCAGTCGGGACAGGGGGGATACGCAGTATTTT	CASSRDRGDTQYF
TRBV6-4	TRBJ1-2	NA	NA	TGTGCCAGCAGCCCGATGGTGGGAGCCTATGGCTACACCTTC	CASSPMVGAYGYTF
TRBV2	TRBJ2-7	once	TRBD2	TGTGCCAGCAGTTCTAGCGGGTACTACGAGCAGTACTTC	CASSSSGYYEQYF
TRBV5-1	TRBJ1-6	NA	NA	TGCGCCAGCACCCTTCAGGGGATGGATAATTCACCCCTCCACTTT	CASTLQGMDNSPLHF
TRBV18	TRBJ1-1	NA	TRBD1	TGTGCCAGCTCACCAAGGACACCGGGACAGGGGACTGAAGCTTTCTTT	CASSPRTPGQGTEAFF
TRBV30	TRBJ1-1	few	NA	TGTGCCTGGAGTGCGGACGTAACCGCTGAAGCTTTCTTT	CAWSADVTAEAFF
TRBV7-2	TRBJ2-1	NA	NA	TGTGCCAGCAGCTGGGCGAGTGGCGGCCTTGCTGAGCAGTTCTTC	CASSWASGGLAEQFF
TRBV5-1	TRBJ1-1	NA	NA	TGCGCCAGCAGCGAACTGGGTGAAGCTTTCTTT	CASSELGEAFF
TRBV10-3	TRBJ2-3	NA	TRBD2	TGTGCAATCGGCGCTAGCGGGAACACAGATACGCAGTATTTT	CAIGASGNTDTQYF
TRBV10-1	TRBJ2-7	NA	TRBD1	TGCGCCGCCAACAGGGGGCGCAAGTCCTACGAGCAGTACTTC	CAANRGRKSYEQYF
TRBV29-1	TRBJ2-1	few	NA	TGCAGCGTTGATGGGGACATAGACAATGAGCAGTTCTTC	CSVDGDIDNEQFF
TRBV9	TRBJ2-3	NA	NA	TGTGCCAGCAGCTCCAGAGGGGGCGGGATGGGCACAGATACGCAGTATTTT	CASSSRGGGMGTDTQYF
TRBV5-6	TRBJ2-1	NA	NA	TGTGCCAGCAGCTTAGTTCTGGGAGGGCAGTTCTTC	CASSLVLGGQFF
TRBV19	TRBJ2-3	NA	NA	TGTGCCAGTAGTACCACCCCCGGGGGGCGGGATACGCAGTATTTT	CASSTTPGGRDTQYF
TRBV2	TRBJ2-5	NA	NA	TGTGCCAGCAGTCGACAGTTTCTTCAAGAGACCCAGTACTTC	CASSRQFLQETQYF
TRBV7-9	TRBJ1-1	many	NA	TGTGCCAGCAGCTTGGACTATGAAGCTTTCTTT	CASSLDYEAFF
TRBV9	TRBJ2-1	few	NA	TGTGCCAGCAGCGTAGACGAACGCTCCTACAATGAGCAGTTCTTC	CASSVDERSYNEQFF
TRBV2	TRBJ2-1	NA	TRBD2	TGTGCCAGCAGTGATTCGGGGGGATCCTACAATGAGCAGTTCTTC	CASSDSGGSYNEQFF
TRBV7-2	TRBJ1-1	NA	NA	TGTGCCAGCAGCTTGGGGGGGGGCCCACTCCTTGAAGCTTTCTTT	CASSLGGGPLLEAFF
TRBV18	TRBJ2-7	once	TRBD2	TGTGCCAGCTCCAGGACTAGCGGGGGGCCCTACGAGCAGTACTTC	CASSRTSGGPYEQYF
TRBV5-5	TRBJ1-6	NA	NA	TGTGCCAGCAGCTTGGGCGAATTAAAGGATTCACCCCTCCACTTT	CASSLGELKDSPLHF
TRBV29-1	TRBJ2-2	few	NA	TGCAGCGTTAAGTCCCCCGGGGAGCTGTTTTTT	CSVKSPGELFF
TRBV7-5	TRBJ1-6	NA	NA	TGTGCCAGAAGCTTCAACGGGACAGGTTTAACACCCCTCCACTTT	CARSFNGTGLTPLHF
TRBV10-3	TRBJ1-1	many	TRBD1	TGTGCCATCAGGGCACAGGGGGGACCTAACACTGAAGCTTTCTTT	CAIRAQGGPNTEAFF
TRBV28	TRBJ2-3	NA	NA	TGTGCCAGCGCCCCAGAGGGGCAGTACACAGATACGCAGTATTTT	CASAPEGQYTDTQYF
TRBV30	TRBJ2-5	NA	NA	TGTGCCTGGAGTGGCTGGGAGACCCAGTACTTC	CAWSGWETQYF
TRBV4-1	TRBJ1-1	once	NA	TGCGCCAGCAGCCACCATTGGGACGGAACTTTGAACACTGAAGCTTTCTTT	CASSHHWDGTLNTEAFF
TRBV28	TRBJ2-7	NA	NA	TGTGCCAGCAGCGCATCCGGGCTCACGGCCTACGAGCAGTACTTC	CASSASGLTAYEQYF
TRBV7-9	TRBJ1-2	NA	NA	TGTGCCAGCAGCTACGCAGCTTCCCGGAGTGGCTACACCTTC	CASSYAASRSGYTF